Here is one T cell receptor (beta chain) with its context. Antigen: not known. Libraries were prepared by immunoSEQ multiplex PCR; TCRdb keeps only in-frame clonotypes and omits some of them. The sample has about 98,000 clones, around 87% seen once. This entry comes from a study of T cell responses to AZD1222 COVID-19 vaccine. Study-level information: Researchers grouped second doses given at about 4 or about 12 weeks into one pool.

The study, taken as a whole, reports: Females outnumbered males among donors, who were mostly white British; clonal diversity was possibly underestimated. Unmutated variant regions are reportedly targeted by nearly half of spike-specific TCRs.

The TCR sequence derives from an adult in good health. The sequencing used peripheral blood, collected on day 0 of AZD1222 vaccination.

DNA for the CDR3: TGTGCCAGCTCACCACGGAACACCGGGGAGCTGTTTTTT. Translation: CASSPRNTGELFF. The chain employs TRBV18 and TRBJ2-2, with no clear D. Germline assignment: CDR1 KGHSH and CDR2 LQKENI. V shed 1 base and J shed 1 base, with 1 base lying between them. CDR3 length: 13 residues.